This T cell receptor (beta chain) was recorded in a study of T cell repertoires in cytomegalovirus infection. Study at large: Selected CMV epitopes included recently identified HLA-C-restricted ones as well as well-studied HLA-B-restricted ones. Based on public TCR beta signatures, there were indications of CMV infection and of a matching HLA type. General study points: Of the TCR beta families, the public ones yielded a cumulative frequency that identified carriers of CMV plus the relevant HLA.

The CDR3 loop spans 15 amino acids. Germline CDR1 is MNHEY and CDR2 is SMNVEV (reference sequence). Trimming took off 5 bases at V and 0 bases at J, with 13 bases between the two ends. TCRdb re-called the reads through MiXCR, storing one row per CDR3 protein. The sample comprises more than 250,000 distinct CDR3 sequences, approximately 25% of which are singletons, and approximately 12% rests with the top ten. This clonotype appeared a few times. Antigen: not known. This rearrangement joins TRBV27 to TRBJ1-2; D is perhaps TRBD1 (5 bases). The TCR comes from a human donor in good health (CMV status not recorded). Some clones in this sample may be carry-over from other donors' samples. Here the sequenced sample was cultured PBMCs, taken from culture after CMV antigen stimulation. The CDR3 DNA is TGTGCCAGCAGTACGACAGAACAATCTAACTATGGCTACACCTTC. It codes for CASSTTEQSNYGYTF.